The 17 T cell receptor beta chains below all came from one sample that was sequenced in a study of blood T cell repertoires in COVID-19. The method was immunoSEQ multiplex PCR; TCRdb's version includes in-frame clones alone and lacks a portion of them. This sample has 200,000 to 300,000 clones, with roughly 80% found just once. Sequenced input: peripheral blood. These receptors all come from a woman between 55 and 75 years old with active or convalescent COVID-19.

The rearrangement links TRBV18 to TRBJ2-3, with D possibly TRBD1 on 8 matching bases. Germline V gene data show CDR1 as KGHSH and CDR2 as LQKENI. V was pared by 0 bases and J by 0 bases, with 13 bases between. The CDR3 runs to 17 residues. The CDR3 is CASSPPTGGASTDTQYF. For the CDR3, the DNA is TGTGCCAGCTCACCACCCACAGGGGGGGCGAGCACAGATACGCAGTATTTT.

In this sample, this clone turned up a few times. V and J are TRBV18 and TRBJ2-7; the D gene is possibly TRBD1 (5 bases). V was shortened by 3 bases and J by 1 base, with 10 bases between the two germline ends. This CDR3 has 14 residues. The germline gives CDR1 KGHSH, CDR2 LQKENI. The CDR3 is CASSPGRQSYEQYF. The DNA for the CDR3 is TGTGCCAGCTCACCCGGAAGACAGTCCTACGAGCAGTACTTC. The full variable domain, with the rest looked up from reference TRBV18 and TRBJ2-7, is NAGVMQNPRHLVRRRGQEARLRCSPMKGHSHVYWYRQLPEEGLKFMVYLQKENIIDESGMPKERFSAEFPKEGPSILRIQQVVRGDSAAYFCASSPGRQSYEQYFGPGTRLTVT.

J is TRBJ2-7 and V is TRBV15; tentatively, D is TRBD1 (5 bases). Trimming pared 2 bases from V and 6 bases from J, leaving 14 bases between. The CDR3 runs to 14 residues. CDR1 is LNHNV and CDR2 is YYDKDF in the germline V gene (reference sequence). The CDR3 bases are TGTGCCACCAGCAGACAGGGTTCTTCGGGCGAGCAGTACTTC. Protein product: CATSRQGSSGEQYF.

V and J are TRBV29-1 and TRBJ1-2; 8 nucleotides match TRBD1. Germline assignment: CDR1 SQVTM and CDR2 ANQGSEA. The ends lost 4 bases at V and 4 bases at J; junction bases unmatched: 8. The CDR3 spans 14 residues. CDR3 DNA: TGCAGCGTTGCCGGAACAGGGGGATCCTATGGCTACACCTTC. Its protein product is CSVAGTGGSYGYTF.

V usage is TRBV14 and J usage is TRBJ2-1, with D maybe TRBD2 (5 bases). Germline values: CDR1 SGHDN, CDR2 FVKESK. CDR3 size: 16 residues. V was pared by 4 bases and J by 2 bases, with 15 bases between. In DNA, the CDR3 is TGTGCCAGCAGCCGGAAGGCCGGGGTGCCCTACAATGAGCAGTTCTTC. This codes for CASSRKAGVPYNEQFF.

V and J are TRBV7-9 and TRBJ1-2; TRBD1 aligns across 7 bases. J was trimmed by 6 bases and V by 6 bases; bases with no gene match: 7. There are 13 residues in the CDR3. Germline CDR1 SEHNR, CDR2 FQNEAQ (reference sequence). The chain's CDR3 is CASRPEGADGYTF. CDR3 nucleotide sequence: TGTGCCAGCAGACCTGAGGGGGCCGATGGCTACACCTTC.

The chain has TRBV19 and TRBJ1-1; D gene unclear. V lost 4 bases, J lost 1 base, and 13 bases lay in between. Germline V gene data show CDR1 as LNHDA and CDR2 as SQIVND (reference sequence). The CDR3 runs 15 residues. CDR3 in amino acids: CASSTTGAGNTEAFF. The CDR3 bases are TGTGCCAGTAGTACCACGGGCGCGGGGAACACTGAAGCTTTCTTT.

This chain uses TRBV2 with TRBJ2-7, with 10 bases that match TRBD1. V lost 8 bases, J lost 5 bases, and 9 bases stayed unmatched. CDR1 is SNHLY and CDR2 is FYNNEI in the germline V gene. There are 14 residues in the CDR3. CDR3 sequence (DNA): TGTGCCAGCTCTAATCCGGGACAGGGGCACGAGCAGTACTTC. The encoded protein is CASSNPGQGHEQYF.

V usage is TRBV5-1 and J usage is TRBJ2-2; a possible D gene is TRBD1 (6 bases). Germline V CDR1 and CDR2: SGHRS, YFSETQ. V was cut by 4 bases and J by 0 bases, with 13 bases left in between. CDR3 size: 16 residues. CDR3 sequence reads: CASSPSGTPNTGELFF. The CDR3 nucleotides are TGCGCCAGCAGCCCGTCGGGGACACCGAACACCGGGGAGCTGTTTTTT.

This chain's CDR3 is CASSLEPGQGFAYEQYF. The CDR3 DNA follows: TGCGCCAGCAGCTTGGAGCCGGGACAGGGATTCGCCTACGAGCAGTACTTC. This chain uses TRBV5-1 with TRBJ2-7; TRBD1 aligns across 9 bases. V trimming: 0 bases; J trimming: 2 bases; junction bases outside the gene matches: 9. Germline CDR1 reads SGHRS; CDR2 reads YFSETQ. This CDR3 is 17 amino acids long. Using reference TRBV5-1 and TRBJ2-7 for the parts outside the CDR3, the full variable domain is KAGVTQTPRYLIKTRGQQVTLSCSPISGHRSVSWYQQTPGQGLQFLFEYFSETQRNKGNFPGRFSGRQFSNSRSEMNVSTLELGDSALYLCASSLEPGQGFAYEQYFGPGTRLTVT.

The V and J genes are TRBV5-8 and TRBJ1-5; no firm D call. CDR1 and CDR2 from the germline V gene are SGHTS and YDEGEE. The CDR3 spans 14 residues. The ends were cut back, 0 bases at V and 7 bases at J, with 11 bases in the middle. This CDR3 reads CASSLVVPGQPQHF. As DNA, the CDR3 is TGTGCCAGCAGCTTGGTCGTACCGGGGCAGCCCCAGCATTTT.

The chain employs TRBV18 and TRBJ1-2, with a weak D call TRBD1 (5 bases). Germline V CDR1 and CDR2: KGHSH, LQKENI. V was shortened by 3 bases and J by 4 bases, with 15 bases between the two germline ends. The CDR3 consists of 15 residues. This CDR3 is CASSPPGLGSYGYTF. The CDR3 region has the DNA TGTGCCAGCTCACCGCCGGGACTTGGGTCCTATGGCTACACCTTC.

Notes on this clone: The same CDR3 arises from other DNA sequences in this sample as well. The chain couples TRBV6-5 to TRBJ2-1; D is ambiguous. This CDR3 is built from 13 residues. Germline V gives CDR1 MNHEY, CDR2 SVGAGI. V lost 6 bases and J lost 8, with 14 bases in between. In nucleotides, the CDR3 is TGTGCCAGCAGAACATCCGGCGGCGATGAGCAGTTCTTC. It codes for CASRTSGGDEQFF.

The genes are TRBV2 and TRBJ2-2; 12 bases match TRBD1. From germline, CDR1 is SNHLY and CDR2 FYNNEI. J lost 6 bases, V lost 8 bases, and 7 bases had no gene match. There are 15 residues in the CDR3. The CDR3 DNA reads TGTGCCAGCCCTAAGGGACAGGGGGCTGCCGGGGAGCTGTTTTTT. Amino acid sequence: CASPKGQGAAGELFF.

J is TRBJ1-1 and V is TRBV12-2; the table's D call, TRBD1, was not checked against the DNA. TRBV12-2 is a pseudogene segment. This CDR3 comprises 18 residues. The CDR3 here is CASRPQATNPGANTEAFF. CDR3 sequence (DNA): TGTGCAAGTCGCCCTCAAGCCACAAATCCAGGGGCGAACACTGAAGCTTTCTTT.

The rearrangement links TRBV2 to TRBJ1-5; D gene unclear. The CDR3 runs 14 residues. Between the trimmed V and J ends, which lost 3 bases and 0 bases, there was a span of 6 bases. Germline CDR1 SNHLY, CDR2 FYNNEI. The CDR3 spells CASSEADSNQPQHF. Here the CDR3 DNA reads TGTGCCAGCAGTGAGGCGGATAGCAATCAGCCCCAGCATTTT. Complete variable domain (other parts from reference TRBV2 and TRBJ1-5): EPEVTQTPSHQVTQMGQEVILRCVPISNHLYFYWYRQILGQKVEFLVSFYNNEISEKSEIFDDQFSVERPDGSNFTLKIRSTKLEDSAMYFCASSEADSNQPQHFGDGTRLSIL.

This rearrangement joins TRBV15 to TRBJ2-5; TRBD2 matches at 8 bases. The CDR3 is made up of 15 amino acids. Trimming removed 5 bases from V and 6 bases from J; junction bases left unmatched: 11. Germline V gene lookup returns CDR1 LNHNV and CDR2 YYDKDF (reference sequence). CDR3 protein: CATSRGGASGQTQYF. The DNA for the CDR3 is TGTGCCACCAGCCGGGGGGGGGCTAGCGGGCAGACCCAGTACTTC.